These 22 T cell receptor beta chains were all obtained from the same sample, sequenced in a study of blood T cell repertoires in COVID-19. Assay: immunoSEQ multiplex PCR; the TCRdb copy retains only in-frame clones and omits some. The data show 90,000 to 100,000 clones, 80% to 90% seen once. Sequencing used peripheral blood. The source is an older man with acute or convalescent COVID-19.

J is TRBJ2-7 and V is TRBV5-1; 7 bases map to TRBD1. The J segment lost 2 bases and the V segment lost 1 base, leaving 9 bases of the junction unmatched. CDR1 SGHRS and CDR2 YFSETQ come from the germline V gene. The CDR3 contains 16 residues. The CDR3 DNA follows: TGCGCCAGCAGCTTGTCTCCGGACAGGTCGACCTACGAGCAGTACTTC. Its translation: CASSLSPDRSTYEQYF.

The chain is built from TRBV7-9 and TRBJ2-3; 8 nucleotides match TRBD2. Germline V lookup: CDR1 SEHNR, CDR2 FQNEAQ (reference sequence). CDR3 length equals 16 residues. Germline trimming cut 4 bases from V and 2 bases from J; bases unmatched to any gene: 8. In DNA, the CDR3 is TGTGCCAGCAGCTCCTTCGGGGGGGGACTCACAGATACGCAGTATTTT. Translation gives CASSSFGGGLTDTQYF.

This rearrangement joins TRBV28 to TRBJ2-7, with D perhaps TRBD1 (5 bases). With 6 bases removed from V and 2 bases from J, the gap between germline ends came to 17 bases. There are 15 residues in the CDR3. Germline V CDR1 and CDR2: MDHEN, SYDVKM. CDR3 sequence (DNA): TGTGCCAGCAGCCCAAGGGGCAGGGTTCCCTACGAGCAGTACTTC. It specifies CASSPRGRVPYEQYF.

This clone was counted between two and nine times. This chain links TRBV11-2 with TRBJ1-6; 10 bases agree with TRBD1. J gave up 0 bases and V 3 bases, and 8 bases lay outside the gene matches. The germline gives CDR1 SGHAT, CDR2 FQNNGV. This CDR3 region has 19 residues. Written as DNA, the CDR3 is TGTGCCAGCAGCTTGGGGACAGGGGCGGTGAGCTCCTATAATTCACCCCTCCACTTT. This gives the protein CASSLGTGAVSSYNSPLHF.

The J gene is TRBJ2-3, the V gene TRBV28, with 12 bases fitting TRBD2. Looked up from germline, CDR1 is MDHEN and CDR2 is SYDVKM. The CDR3 contains 16 residues. V was pared by 3 bases and J by 3 bases, with 4 bases of the junction left unmatched. The CDR3 DNA is TGTGCCAGCAGTTTTAAGACTAGCGGGAGTACAGATACGCAGTATTTT. Amino acid sequence: CASSFKTSGSTDTQYF. Filled out from reference TRBV28 and TRBJ2-3, the complete variable domain reads DVKVTQSSRYLVKRTGEKVFLECVQDMDHENMFWYRQDPGLGLRLIYFSYDVKMKEKGDIPEGYSVSREKKERFSLILESASTNQTSMYLCASSFKTSGSTDTQYFGPGTRLTVL.

The chain combines TRBV3-1 (or the pseudogene TRBV3-2) with TRBJ1-4; 12 positions agree with TRBD1. This CDR3 spans 15 amino acids. Germline V gene data show CDR1 as LGHDT and CDR2 as YNNKEL (reference sequence). V lost 6 bases to trimming and J lost 9 bases; unmatched junction nucleotides: 8. The CDR3 region is CASSSGDRGRKKLFF. Written as DNA, the CDR3 is TGTGCCAGCAGTTCGGGGGACAGGGGGCGGAAAAAACTGTTTTTT.

The chain joins TRBV12-3 or TRBV12-4 to TRBJ1-5; no reliable D call. The CDR3 covers 11 residues. With 3 bases removed from V and 7 bases from J, the gap between germline ends came to 4 bases. For the CDR3, the DNA is TGTGCCAGCAGTTTGGGCCAGCCCCAGCATTTT. Protein: CASSLGQPQHF.

The CDR3 nucleotides are TGTGCCAGTAGTTTCAGGGGTGGGACCCAGTACTTC. It codes for CASSFRGGTQYF. V and J are TRBV19 and TRBJ2-5, with D tentatively TRBD1 (6 bases). The CDR3 has 12 residues. Germline CDR1 reads LNHDA; CDR2 reads SQIVND (reference sequence). Trimming stripped 5 bases from V and 7 bases from J, with 11 bases between. Drawing the rest from reference TRBV19 and TRBJ2-5, the complete variable domain is DGGITQSPKYLFRKEGQNVTLSCEQNLNHDAMYWYRQDPGQGLRLIYYSQIVNDFQKGDIAEGYSVSREKKESFPLTVTSAQKNPTAFYLCASSFRGGTQYFGPGTRLLVL.

The V gene is TRBV28, the J gene TRBJ1-2, with 9 bases lining up with TRBD1. The CDR3 has 13 residues. Per germline, CDR1 MDHEN and CDR2 SYDVKM. J gave up 8 bases and V 5 bases, and 6 bases lay outside the gene matches. The CDR3 DNA is TGTGCCAGCAGTCCAACAGGGGGCTGGGGCTACACCTTC. Amino acid sequence: CASSPTGGWGYTF.

The DNA for the CDR3 is TGTGCCAGCGGCCTGACAGGGAACTATGGCTACACCTTC. It codes for CASGLTGNYGYTF. This rearrangement joins TRBV5-5 to TRBJ1-2; 7 nucleotides line up with TRBD1. The J segment lost 2 bases and the V segment lost 7 bases, leaving 5 bases of the junction unmatched. Germline V gives CDR1 SGHKS, CDR2 YYEKEE (reference sequence). The CDR3 has 13 residues.

The chain links TRBV7-2 to TRBJ2-2; possibly TRBD1 for D (5 bases). Trimming removed 4 bases from V and 1 base from J, with 13 bases in between. Germline values: CDR1 SGHTA, CDR2 FQGNSA. The CDR3 sequence is 16 residues long. CDR3 coding DNA: TGTGCCAGCAGCTACCCCACAACAGGGAACACCGGGGAGCTGTTTTTT. Encoded protein: CASSYPTTGNTGELFF.

This chain uses TRBV6-6 with TRBJ2-3; tentative D call: TRBD1 (6 bases). Looked up from germline, CDR1 is MNHNY and CDR2 is SVGAGI (reference sequence). With 8 bases removed from V and 2 bases from J, the gap between germline ends came to 11 bases. The CDR3 is 13 residues long. The CDR3 region has the DNA TGTGCCAGCCGGGACACTTCCACAGATACGCAGTATTTT. Its translation: CASRDTSTDTQYF.

The CDR3 sequence is CASRLSGPLNTGELFF. CDR3 DNA: TGTGCCAGCAGGTTGTCAGGCCCCCTGAACACCGGGGAGCTGTTTTTT. The J gene is TRBJ2-2, the V gene TRBV2; D is undetermined. V lost 6 bases and J lost 1, with 15 bases in between. This CDR3 is built from 16 residues. Germline assignment: CDR1 SNHLY and CDR2 FYNNEI. Full variable domain (remainder filled in from reference TRBV2 and TRBJ2-2): EPEVTQTPSHQVTQMGQEVILRCVPISNHLYFYWYRQILGQKVEFLVSFYNNEISEKSEIFDDQFSVERPDGSNFTLKIRSTKLEDSAMYFCASRLSGPLNTGELFFGEGSRLTVL.

In its sample, this clone was seen a few times. The rearrangement uses TRBV28 and TRBJ1-5, with a possible D match to TRBD1 (6 bases). The CDR3 consists of 15 residues. In germline, CDR1 is MDHEN, CDR2 SYDVKM. With 2 bases removed from V and 6 bases from J, the gap between germline ends came to 14 bases. CDR3 protein: CASSLRGGMVQPQHF. DNA for the CDR3: TGTGCCAGCAGTTTAAGGGGGGGCATGGTTCAGCCCCAGCATTTT.

V is TRBV7-2 and J is TRBJ1-5; 8 nucleotides align to TRBD1. Losses at the gene ends were 5 bases for V and 6 bases for J; bases not matched to a gene: 3. Per the germline V gene, CDR1 is SGHTA and CDR2 is FQGNSA. The CDR3 runs 13 residues. The CDR3 spells CASSQTGAQPQHF. In DNA form, the CDR3 reads TGTGCCAGCAGCCAGACAGGGGCTCAGCCCCAGCATTTT.

This clone appeared a single time. The rearrangement joins TRBV19 to TRBJ2-3; tentative D call: TRBD1 (6 bases). The CDR3 runs to 15 residues. CDR1 is LNHDA and CDR2 is SQIVND in the germline V gene (reference sequence). V lost 3 bases to trimming and J lost 5 bases, with 15 bases between them. CDR3 DNA: TGTGCCAGTAGTATGGGGGCTAAATCGGGAGATACGCAGTATTTT. Translation: CASSMGAKSGDTQYF.

V usage is TRBV6-5 and J usage is TRBJ2-5; TRBD1 is a possible D gene (6 bases). V lost 7 bases and J 4 bases, leaving 13 bases between the germline ends. There are 13 residues in the CDR3. Germline CDR1 and CDR2: MNHEY and SVGAGI. The CDR3 loop reads CASKQGSGETQYF. The CDR3 DNA sequence: TGTGCCAGCAAGCAGGGGTCGGGAGAGACCCAGTACTTC.

The rearrangement joins TRBV7-6 to TRBJ2-7; 10 nucleotides line up with TRBD1. The J segment lost 5 bases and the V segment lost 5 bases, leaving 9 bases of the junction unmatched. The CDR3 extends over 15 amino acids. Germline V gives CDR1 SGHVS, CDR2 FNYEAQ. DNA for the CDR3: TGTGCCAGCAGCCAGGGGGGGACAGGGGTAAACGAGCAGTACTTC. Protein: CASSQGGTGVNEQYF.

This clone appeared a single time. V is TRBV5-4 and J is TRBJ2-7, with 9 positions matching TRBD2. V was clipped by 0 bases and J by 2 bases; unmatched bases: 6. The length of the CDR3 is 16 residues. The germline CDR1 and CDR2 sequences are SGHNT and YYREEE (reference sequence). The CDR3 sequence: CASSLGAGGFTYEQYF. In DNA, the CDR3 is TGTGCCAGCAGCTTGGGGGCGGGAGGGTTCACCTACGAGCAGTACTTC.

This clone was seen ten or more times. The chain combines TRBV6-2 or TRBV6-3 with TRBJ2-7; TRBD1 agrees at 8 bases. CDR3 size: 16 residues. V trimming: 6 bases; J trimming: 2 bases; junction bases outside the gene matches: 12. Looked up from germline, CDR1 is MNHEY and CDR2 is SVGEGT. CDR3 residues: CASSRGRGPETYEQYF. The CDR3, as DNA: TGTGCCAGCAGCCGGGGCAGGGGGCCCGAGACCTACGAGCAGTACTTC.

This CDR3 reads CASSSGLAGAPGELFF. The CDR3 DNA reads as TGCGCCAGCAGCTCGGGACTAGCGGGAGCTCCCGGGGAGCTGTTTTTT. The V and J genes are TRBV5-1 and TRBJ2-2, with 14 positions matching TRBD2. Germline CDR1 reads SGHRS; CDR2 reads YFSETQ. V trimming: 3 bases; J trimming: 6 bases; junction bases outside the gene matches: 4. The CDR3 length is 16 residues.

The chain employs TRBV5-1 and TRBJ2-7; D may be TRBD1 (5 bases). CDR1 and CDR2 from the germline V gene are SGHRS and YFSETQ. The CDR3 loop spans 14 amino acids. V lost 0 bases and J 4 bases, leaving 11 bases between the germline ends. This chain's CDR3 is CASSLGREQYEQYF. DNA of the CDR3: TGCGCCAGCAGCTTGGGCAGGGAACAGTACGAGCAGTACTTC.